A single sample gave rise to the 13 T cell receptor beta chains below, sequenced in a study of blood T cells in healthy people across ages. Primed by a sample-barcoded 5' primer and a J-beta primer mix, a second PCR proceeded for 7 to 11 cycles. TCRdb re-analysed the 5' RACE reads in MiXCR, keeping a single row per CDR3 protein. The repertoire consists of approximately 830,000 distinct CDR3 sequences, with around 62% occurring once and the leading ten covering 28%. The sequencing sample was made of blood. The receptor set was obtained from a man between 25 and 39 years old in good health.

This clonotype was observed many times. The genes are TRBV6-2 or TRBV6-3 and TRBJ2-7, with a weak D call TRBD2 (5 bases). Trimming stripped 6 bases from V and 5 bases from J, with 20 bases between. Germline V gives CDR1 MNHEY, CDR2 SVGEGT. This CDR3 has 15 residues. This chain's CDR3 is CASSRATRLMNEQYF. The CDR3 region has the DNA TGTGCCAGCAGCCGAGCCACTAGATTAATGAACGAGCAGTACTTC.

This chain joins TRBV6-2 or TRBV6-3 and TRBJ2-7; possible D gene TRBD2, 5 bases. V was cut by 6 bases and J by 2 bases, with 11 bases left in between. Germline V gives CDR1 MNHEY, CDR2 SVGEGT. This CDR3 comprises 13 residues. The chain's CDR3 is CASRDEGPYEQYF. In DNA form, the CDR3 reads TGTGCCAGCAGAGACGAGGGCCCCTACGAGCAGTACTTC.

In its sample, this clonotype was seen once. Relative to the germline gene, one junction end is altered; a read error may explain this. The CDR3 loop is CASSRVVGSSEQYF. In nucleotides, the CDR3 is TGTGCCAGCAGTCGGGTGGTCGGGTCCTCCGAGCAGTACTTC. The rearrangement uses TRBV12-3 or TRBV12-4 and TRBJ2-7; D is uncertain. This CDR3 is built from 14 residues.

This clonotype has just a few counts. The chain uses TRBV29-1 and TRBJ2-4; 7 bases match TRBD1. Trimming removed 6 bases from V and 4 bases from J; junction bases left unmatched: 3. Germline CDR1 reads SQVTM; CDR2 reads ANQGSEA. The CDR3 sequence is 12 residues long. The DNA of the CDR3 is TGCAGCGTCCAGGGGGTGAAAAACATTCAGTACTTC. As protein: CSVQGVKNIQYF.

This clonotype was recorded only once. The rearrangement joins TRBV3-1 to TRBJ2-7; no definite D call. This CDR3 spans 15 amino acids. Trimming shortened V by 0 bases and J by 7 bases, and 16 bases separated the two germline ends. Germline CDR1 reads LGHDT; CDR2 reads YNNKEL (reference sequence). The CDR3 protein is CASSQDWVPGREQYF. CDR3 nucleotide sequence: TGTGCCAGCAGCCAAGATTGGGTTCCCGGGCGTGAGCAGTACTTC.

Regarding this clonotype: Given a much more abundant clone one base away, this may be a read error. The rearrangement joins TRBV27 to TRBJ1-6; D is ambiguous. The CDR3 loop spans 11 amino acids. V shed 6 bases and J shed 6 bases, with 3 bases lying between them. In germline, CDR1 is MNHEY, CDR2 SMNVEV (reference sequence). CDR3 in DNA: TGTGCCAGCAGCTTTAATTCACCCCTCCACTTT. As protein: CASSFNSPLHF.

This clonotype has just one count. The rearrangement uses TRBV12-3 or TRBV12-4 and TRBJ2-1; D may be TRBD1 (5 bases). V was trimmed by 0 bases and J by 4 bases, leaving 10 bases between them. There are 15 residues in the CDR3. The CDR3 DNA sequence: TGTGCCAGCAGTTTAGCACCGACAGCTTACAATGAGCAGTTCTTC. Its translation is CASSLAPTAYNEQFF.

This clonotype was seen a few times. This chain joins TRBV20-1 and TRBJ2-1; a possible D gene is TRBD2 (6 bases). This CDR3 is 12 amino acids long. Germline lookup yields CDR1 DFQATT and CDR2 SNEGSKA (reference sequence). The ends were cut back, 0 bases at V and 15 bases at J, with 15 bases in the middle. The CDR3 is CSARDDASALFF. In nucleotides, the CDR3 is TGCAGTGCTAGAGATGACGCTAGCGCGCTGTTCTTC.

The chain uses TRBV4-1 and TRBJ2-2; unclear D gene. The CDR3 length is 14 residues. V shed 1 base and J shed 9 bases, with 12 bases lying between them. Germline V lookup: CDR1 MGHRA, CDR2 YSYEKL. The CDR3 DNA is TGCGCCAGCAGCCAAGTTGTTGCGGTTCGGGAGCTGTTTTTT. Translation gives CASSQVVAVRELFF.

The genes are TRBV11-1 and TRBJ2-2; 7 bases match TRBD2. Germline-derived CDR1 and CDR2 are SGHAT and FQDESV (reference sequence). There are 15 residues in the CDR3. V shed 7 bases and J 3 bases; nucleotides not matched to a gene: 8. The DNA of the CDR3 is TGTGCCAGCAAACCAGCGGGGACCGACACCGGGGAGCTGTTTTTT. Protein product: CASKPAGTDTGELFF.

The table lists this clonotype with a few counts. The CDR3 DNA reads TGTGCCAGCAGCACCTATGGGGGAGATACGCAGTATTTT. This gives the protein CASSTYGGDTQYF. The gene calls are TRBV11-2 and TRBJ2-3; D is perhaps TRBD1 or TRBD2 (5 bases each). Germline CDR1 reads SGHAT; CDR2 reads FQNNGV. Trimming shortened V by 5 bases and J by 5 bases, and 11 bases separated the two germline ends. This CDR3 is built from 13 residues.

The V and J genes are TRBV4-2 and TRBJ2-1, with D possibly being TRBD1 (7 bases). The CDR3 contains 15 residues. CDR1 and CDR2 (germline): LGHNA, YNFKEQ. V lost 2 bases to trimming and J lost 9 bases, with 17 bases between them. CDR3 DNA: TGTGCCAGCAGCCAACCAGCCCAGGGGGAGGTTGAGCAGTTCTTC. It codes for CASSQPAQGEVEQFF.

The chain joins TRBV27 to TRBJ1-2, with 8 bases that match TRBD1. The CDR3 spans 13 residues. V shed 6 bases and J 8 bases; nucleotides not matched to a gene: 8. CDR1 is MNHEY and CDR2 is SMNVEV in the germline V gene (reference sequence). CDR3 DNA sequence: TGTGCCAGCAGACCCACAGGGGGAATAGGCTACACCTTC. It yields the protein CASRPTGGIGYTF.